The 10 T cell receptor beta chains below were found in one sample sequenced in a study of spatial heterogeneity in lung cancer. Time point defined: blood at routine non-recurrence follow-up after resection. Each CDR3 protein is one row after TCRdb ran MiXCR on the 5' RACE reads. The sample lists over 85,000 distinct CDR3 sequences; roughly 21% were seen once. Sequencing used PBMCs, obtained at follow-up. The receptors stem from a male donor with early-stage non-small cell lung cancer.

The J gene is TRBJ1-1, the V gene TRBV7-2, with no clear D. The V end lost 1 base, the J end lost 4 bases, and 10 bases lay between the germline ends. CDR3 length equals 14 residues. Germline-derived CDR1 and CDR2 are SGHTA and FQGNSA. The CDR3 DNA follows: TGTGCCAGCAGCTTAGGGGTTGGGTTCACTGAAGCTTTCTTT. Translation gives CASSLGVGFTEAFF. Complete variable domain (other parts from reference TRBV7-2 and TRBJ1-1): GAGVSQSPSNKVTEKGKDVELRCDPISGHTALYWYRQSLGQGLEFLIYFQGNSAPDKSGLPSDRFSAERTGGSVSTLTIQRTQQEDSAVYLCASSLGVGFTEAFFGQGTRLTVV.

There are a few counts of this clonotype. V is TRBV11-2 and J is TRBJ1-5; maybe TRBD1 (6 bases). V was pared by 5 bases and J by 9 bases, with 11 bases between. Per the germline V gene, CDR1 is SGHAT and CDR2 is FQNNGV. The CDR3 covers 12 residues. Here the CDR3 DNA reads TGTGCCAGCAGCGCAGTCAGGGGGCCCCAGCATTTT. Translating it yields CASSAVRGPQHF.

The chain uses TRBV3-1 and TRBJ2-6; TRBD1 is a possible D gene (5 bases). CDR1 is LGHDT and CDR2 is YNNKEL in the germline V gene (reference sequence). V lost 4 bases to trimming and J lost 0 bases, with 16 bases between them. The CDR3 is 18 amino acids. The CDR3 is CASSPRQGQFSGANVLTF. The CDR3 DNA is TGTGCCAGCAGCCCGCGGCAGGGTCAATTCTCTGGGGCCAACGTCCTGACTTTC.

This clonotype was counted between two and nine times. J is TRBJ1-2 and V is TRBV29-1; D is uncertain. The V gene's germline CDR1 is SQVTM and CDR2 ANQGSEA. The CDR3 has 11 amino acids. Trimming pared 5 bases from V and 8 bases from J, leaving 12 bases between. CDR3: CSVQYLQGYTF. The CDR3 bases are TGCAGCGTTCAGTACTTACAAGGCTACACCTTC.

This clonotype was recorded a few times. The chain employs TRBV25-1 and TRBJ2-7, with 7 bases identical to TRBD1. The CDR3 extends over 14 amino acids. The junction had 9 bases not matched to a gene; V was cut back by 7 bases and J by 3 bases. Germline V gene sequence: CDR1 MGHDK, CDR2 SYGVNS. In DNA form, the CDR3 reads TGTGCCAGCACCTGTAGGGACAGAAACTACGAGCAGTACGTC. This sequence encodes CASTCRDRNYEQYV.

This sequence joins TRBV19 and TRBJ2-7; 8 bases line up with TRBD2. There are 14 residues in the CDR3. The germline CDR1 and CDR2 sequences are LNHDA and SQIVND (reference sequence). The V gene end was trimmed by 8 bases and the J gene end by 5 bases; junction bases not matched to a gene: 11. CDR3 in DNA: TGTGCCAGTCACCGGGGGGGAACGGAGAACGAGCAGTACTTC. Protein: CASHRGGTENEQYF. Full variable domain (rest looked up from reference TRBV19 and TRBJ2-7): DGGITQSPKYLFRKEGQNVTLSCEQNLNHDAMYWYRQDPGQGLRLIYYSQIVNDFQKGDIAEGYSVSREKKESFPLTVTSAQKNPTAFYLCASHRGGTENEQYFGPGTRLTVT.

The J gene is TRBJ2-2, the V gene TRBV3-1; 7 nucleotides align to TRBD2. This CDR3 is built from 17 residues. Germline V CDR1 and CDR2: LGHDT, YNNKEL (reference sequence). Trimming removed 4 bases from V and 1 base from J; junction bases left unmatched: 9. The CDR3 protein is CASSPMAGEGNTGELFF. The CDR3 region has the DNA TGTGCCAGCAGCCCAATGGCGGGAGAGGGGAACACCGGGGAGCTGTTTTTT.

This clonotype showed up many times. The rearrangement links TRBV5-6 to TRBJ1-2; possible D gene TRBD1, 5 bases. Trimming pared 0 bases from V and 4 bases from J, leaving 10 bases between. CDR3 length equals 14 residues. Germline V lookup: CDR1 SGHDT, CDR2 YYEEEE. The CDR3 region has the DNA TGTGCCAGCAGCTTGGCGGGACCCGGCTATGGCTACACCTTC. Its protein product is CASSLAGPGYGYTF.

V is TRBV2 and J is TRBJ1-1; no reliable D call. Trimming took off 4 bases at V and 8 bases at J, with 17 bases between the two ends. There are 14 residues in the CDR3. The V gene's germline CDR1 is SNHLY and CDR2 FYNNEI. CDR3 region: CASSAEMGRREAFF. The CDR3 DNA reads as TGTGCCAGCAGTGCCGAGATGGGGAGAAGGGAAGCTTTCTTT.

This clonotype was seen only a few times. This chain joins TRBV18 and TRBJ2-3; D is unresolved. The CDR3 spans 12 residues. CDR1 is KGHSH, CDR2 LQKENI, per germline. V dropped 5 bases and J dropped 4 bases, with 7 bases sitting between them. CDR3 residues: CASSGDSDTQYF. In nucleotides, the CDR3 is TGTGCCAGCTCAGGGGATTCAGATACGCAGTATTTT. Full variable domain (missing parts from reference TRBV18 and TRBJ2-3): NAGVMQNPRHLVRRRGQEARLRCSPMKGHSHVYWYRQLPEEGLKFMVYLQKENIIDESGMPKERFSAEFPKEGPSILRIQQVVRGDSAAYFCASSGDSDTQYFGPGTRLTVL.